Each of the 10 T cell receptor beta chains below was sequenced from the same sample in a study of radiotherapy plus CTLA-4 blockade in lung cancer. Using immunoSEQ multiplex PCR, the repertoire was profiled, and TCRdb retains in-frame clones only, with some absent. The sample lists 100,000 or so clones, about four fifths seen once, with roughly 26% in the top ten. The sequenced sample was peripheral blood, obtained from a patient treated with radiotherapy plus ipilimumab. The receptors derive from a human donor with non-small cell lung cancer that progressed on radiotherapy plus ipilimumab.

This clone was recorded once. The V gene is TRBV6-1, the J gene TRBJ2-4; tentatively, D is TRBD1 or TRBD2 (5 bases each). Germline assignment: CDR1 MNHNS and CDR2 SASEGT. The CDR3 covers 14 residues. The V end was cut by 6 bases, the J end by 4 bases, with 13 bases between. CDR3 nucleotide sequence: TGTGCCAGCAGGGGAAGGGACCTAAAAAACATTCAGTACTTC. The encoded protein is CASRGRDLKNIQYF.

The chain joins TRBV6-5 to TRBJ2-7; a possible D gene is TRBD1 (6 bases). CDR3 length equals 14 residues. CDR1 MNHEY and CDR2 SVGAGI come from the germline V gene. V was pared by 3 bases and J by 3 bases, with 12 bases between. CDR3 residues: CASSYSTGYYEQYF. The CDR3 DNA reads as TGTGCCAGCAGTTATTCCACAGGGTACTACGAGCAGTACTTC.

This rearrangement joins TRBV28 to TRBJ1-2; D gene ambiguous. This CDR3 has 14 amino acids. Trimming took 6 bases from V and 3 from J, leaving 14 bases between them. CDR1 is MDHEN, CDR2 SYDVKM, per germline. CDR3 sequence reads: CASSPLPEDYGYTF. CDR3 nucleotide sequence: TGTGCCAGCAGCCCGCTCCCAGAGGACTATGGCTACACCTTC.

This clone occurred once. The chain is built from TRBV7-9 and TRBJ1-5, with TRBD1 matching 9 bases. The trim removed 3 bases at V and 6 bases at J, leaving 3 bases unmatched. Germline values: CDR1 SEHNR, CDR2 FQNEAQ (reference sequence). This CDR3 spans 14 amino acids. The CDR3 DNA sequence: TGTGCCAGCAGCTTGGACAGGGGAGGTCAGCCCCAGCATTTT. This codes for CASSLDRGGQPQHF.

The V call is TRBV6-5, the J call TRBJ1-5; D may be TRBD1 (5 bases). This CDR3 region has 15 residues. CDR1 and CDR2 (germline): MNHEY, SVGAGI. The V end lost 0 bases, the J end lost 0 bases, and 6 bases lay between the germline ends. The chain's CDR3 is CASSYSGDSNQPQHF. The DNA for the CDR3 is TGTGCCAGCAGTTACTCGGGGGATAGCAATCAGCCCCAGCATTTT.

The V and J genes are TRBV10-3 and TRBJ2-1, with 11 bases fitting TRBD2. V lost 0 bases and J lost 5; bases outside the gene matches: 3. Per germline, CDR1 ENHRY and CDR2 SYGVKD. CDR3 length equals 16 residues. CDR3 coding DNA: TGTGCCATCAGTGAGTCGACGGGACTAGCGGACAATGAGCAGTTCTTC. Protein product: CAISESTGLADNEQFF.

The chain joins TRBV29-1 to TRBJ2-5; D is unresolved. Germline CDR1 SQVTM, CDR2 ANQGSEA. The CDR3 is made up of 15 amino acids. Trimming took off 0 bases at V and 6 bases at J, with 17 bases between the two ends. The CDR3 region has the DNA TGCAGCGTTGAAGATAGGGCTCACAGTAGTCAGACCCAGTACTTC. This sequence encodes CSVEDRAHSSQTQYF. Full variable domain (missing parts from reference TRBV29-1 and TRBJ2-5): SAVISQKPSRDICQRGTSLTIQCQVDSQVTMMFWYRQQPGQSLTLIATANQGSEATYESGFVIDKFPISRPNLTFSTLTVSNMSPEDSSIYLCSVEDRAHSSQTQYFGPGTRLLVL.

This clone was observed a few times. The J gene is TRBJ2-7, the V gene TRBV15; the D is unclear. The CDR3 totals 13 residues. Trimming took 0 bases from V and 3 from J, leaving 6 bases between them. Germline CDR1 LNHNV, CDR2 YYDKDF (reference sequence). The CDR3 sequence: CATSRDYLYEQYV. The CDR3 region has the DNA TGTGCCACCAGCAGAGACTATCTCTACGAGCAGTACGTC.

This chain uses TRBV20-1 with TRBJ2-3, with D unclear. The CDR3 is 10 amino acids. CDR1 is DFQATT, CDR2 SNEGSKA, per germline (reference sequence). V shed 5 bases and J shed 7 bases, with 7 bases lying between them. The DNA of the CDR3 is TGCAGTGCTGGGATCAATACGCAGTATTTT. Translating gives CSAGINTQYF.

The V gene is TRBV6-1, the J gene TRBJ2-7, with D unclear. The CDR3 is 14 amino acids. V shed 8 bases and J shed 6 bases, with 20 bases lying between them. Germline CDR1 is MNHNS and CDR2 is SASEGT. The CDR3 sequence: CASLTTTPPFEQYV. The DNA for the CDR3 is TGTGCCAGCTTAACGACAACTCCACCCTTCGAGCAGTACGTC.